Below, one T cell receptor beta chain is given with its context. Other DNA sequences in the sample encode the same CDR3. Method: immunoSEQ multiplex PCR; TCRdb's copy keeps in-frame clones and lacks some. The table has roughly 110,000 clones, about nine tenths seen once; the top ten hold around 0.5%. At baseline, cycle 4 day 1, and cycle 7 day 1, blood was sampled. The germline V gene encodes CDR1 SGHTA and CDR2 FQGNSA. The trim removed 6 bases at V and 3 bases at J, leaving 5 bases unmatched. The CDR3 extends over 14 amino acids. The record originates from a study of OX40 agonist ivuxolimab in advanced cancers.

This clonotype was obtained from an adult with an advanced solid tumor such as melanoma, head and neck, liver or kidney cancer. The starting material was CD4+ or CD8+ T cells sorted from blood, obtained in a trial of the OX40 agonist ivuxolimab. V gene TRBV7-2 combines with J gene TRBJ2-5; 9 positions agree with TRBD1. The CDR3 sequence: CASSPRTGEETQYF. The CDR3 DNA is TGTGCCAGCAGTCCCAGGACAGGGGAAGAGACCCAGTACTTC.